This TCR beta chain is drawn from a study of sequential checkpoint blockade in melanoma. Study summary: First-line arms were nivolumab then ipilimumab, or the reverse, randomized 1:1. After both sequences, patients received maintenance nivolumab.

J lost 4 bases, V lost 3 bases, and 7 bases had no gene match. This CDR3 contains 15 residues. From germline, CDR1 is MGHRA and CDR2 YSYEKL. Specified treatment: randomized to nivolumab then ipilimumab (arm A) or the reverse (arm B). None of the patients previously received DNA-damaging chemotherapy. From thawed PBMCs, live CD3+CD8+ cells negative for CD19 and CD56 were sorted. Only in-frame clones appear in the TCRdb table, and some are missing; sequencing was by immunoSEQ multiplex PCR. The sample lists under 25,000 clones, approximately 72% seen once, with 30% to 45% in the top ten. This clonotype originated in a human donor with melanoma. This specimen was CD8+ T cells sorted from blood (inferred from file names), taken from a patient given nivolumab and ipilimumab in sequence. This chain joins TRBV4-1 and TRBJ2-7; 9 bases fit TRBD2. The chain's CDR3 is CASSQAGTSYYEQYF. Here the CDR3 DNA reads TGCGCCAGCAGCCAGGCCGGGACTAGCTATTACGAGCAGTACTTC.